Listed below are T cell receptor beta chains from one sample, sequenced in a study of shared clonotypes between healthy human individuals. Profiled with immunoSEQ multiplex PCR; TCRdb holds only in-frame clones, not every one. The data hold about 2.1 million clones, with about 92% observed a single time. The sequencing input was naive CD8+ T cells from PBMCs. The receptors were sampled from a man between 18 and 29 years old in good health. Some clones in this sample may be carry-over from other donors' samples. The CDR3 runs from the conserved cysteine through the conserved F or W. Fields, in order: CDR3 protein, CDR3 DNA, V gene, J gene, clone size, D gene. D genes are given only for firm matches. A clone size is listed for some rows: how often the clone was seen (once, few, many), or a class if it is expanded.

CDR3: CASKLAAGGDEQYF; DNA: TGCGCCAGCAAGCTCGCAGCGGGAGGGGACGAGCAGTACTTC; V: TRBV5-1; J: TRBJ2-7; size: -; D: TRBD2
CDR3: CASSLSGTLAKNIQYF; DNA: TGCGCCAGCAGCCTAAGCGGGACCCTAGCCAAAAACATTCAGTACTTC; V: TRBV4-1; J: TRBJ2-4; size: once; D: TRBD2
CDR3: CASSTKRDRAYEQYF; DNA: TGTGCCAGCAGTACCAAGAGGGACAGGGCCTACGAGCAGTACTTC; V: TRBV28; J: TRBJ2-7; size: -; D: TRBD1
CDR3: CASSQHIAVTSTDTQYF; DNA: TGTGCCAGCAGTCAACATATAGCGGTTACTAGCACAGATACGCAGTATTTT; V: TRBV28; J: TRBJ2-3; size: once; D: -
CDR3: CASSLAGGGNTIYF; DNA: TGCGCCAGCAGCTTGGCGGGGGGTGGAAACACCATATATTTT; V: TRBV5-1; J: TRBJ1-3; size: -; D: -
CDR3: CASSPGTGWQETQYF; DNA: TGTGCCAGCAGTCCAGGGACAGGTTGGCAAGAGACCCAGTACTTC; V: TRBV27; J: TRBJ2-5; size: -; D: TRBD1
CDR3: CASSRGDTEAFF; DNA: TGTGCCAGCAGCCGGGGGGACACTGAAGCTTTCTTT; V: TRBV7-8; J: TRBJ1-1; size: -; D: -
CDR3: CASSDRVGTSVRGEEQFF; DNA: TGTGCCAGCAGTGACAGGGTTGGGACTAGCGTCCGGGGAGAGGAGCAGTTCTTC; V: TRBV28; J: TRBJ2-1; size: -; D: TRBD2
CDR3: CASRVRGTGDGGNTIYF; DNA: TGTGCCAGCAGGGTTAGGGGGACAGGGGACGGTGGAAACACCATATATTTT; V: TRBV27; J: TRBJ1-3; size: -; D: TRBD1
CDR3: CASSQDRSGSPLHF; DNA: TGCGCCAGCAGCCAAGACAGGTCGGGCTCACCCCTCCACTTT; V: TRBV4-1; J: TRBJ1-6; size: once; D: -
CDR3: CASSPRDSNQPQHF; DNA: TGTGCCAGCAGTCCCCGGGACAGCAATCAGCCCCAGCATTTT; V: TRBV6-5; J: TRBJ1-5; size: -; D: -
CDR3: CSAKDSGVEAFF; DNA: TGCAGCGCCAAAGACAGCGGAGTGGAAGCTTTCTTT; V: TRBV29-1; J: TRBJ1-1; size: few; D: -
CDR3: CASSSDRGLQGTEAFF; DNA: TGCGCCAGCAGCTCGGACAGGGGGCTCCAGGGCACTGAAGCTTTCTTT; V: TRBV5-1; J: TRBJ1-1; size: -; D: TRBD1
CDR3: CASSTTGQGRDTQYF; DNA: TGTGCCAGCAGTACAACCGGACAGGGTAGGGATACGCAGTATTTT; V: TRBV7-9; J: TRBJ2-3; size: -; D: TRBD1
CDR3: CASSVDGLASYNEQFF; DNA: TGTGCCAGCAGCGTAGATGGACTAGCGTCTTACAATGAGCAGTTCTTC; V: TRBV9; J: TRBJ2-1; size: many; D: TRBD2
CDR3: CASSLLGTSYSYNEQFF; DNA: TGTGCCAGCAGCCTCCTCGGGACTAGCTACTCCTACAATGAGCAGTTCTTC; V: TRBV9; J: TRBJ2-1; size: -; D: TRBD2
CDR3: CASSPPSGAGTYEQYF; DNA: TGTGCCAGCAGTCCGCCCTCGGGGGCTGGAACCTACGAGCAGTACTTC; V: TRBV28; J: TRBJ2-7; size: -; D: -
CDR3: CASSTRLAGGGNEQFF; DNA: TGTGCCAGCAGCACCCGACTAGCGGGAGGGGGCAATGAGCAGTTCTTC; V: TRBV9; J: TRBJ2-1; size: -; D: TRBD2
CDR3: CASSSPGLIYEQYF; DNA: TGTGCCAGCAGCTCGCCTGGGTTGATCTACGAGCAGTACTTC; V: TRBV7-2; J: TRBJ2-7; size: -; D: -
CDR3: CASSEGRTSTDTQYF; DNA: TGTGCCAGCAGCGAAGGGAGGACTAGCACAGATACGCAGTATTTT; V: TRBV9; J: TRBJ2-3; size: -; D: -
CDR3: CASSEWRRLKENNEQFF; DNA: TGTGCCAGCAGTGAATGGCGCCGACTAAAGGAGAACAATGAGCAGTTCTTC; V: TRBV6-1; J: TRBJ2-1; size: -; D: -
CDR3: CAISEPIALYNEQFF; DNA: TGTGCCATCAGTGAGCCGATTGCACTCTACAATGAGCAGTTCTTC; V: TRBV10-3; J: TRBJ2-1; size: -; D: -